One and the same sample provided the 17 T cell receptor beta chains below, sequenced in a study of identical twins. TCRdb called the 5' RACE reads again in MiXCR, with one record for every CDR3 protein. Of around 1.7 million distinct CDR3 sequences in the sample, more than 30% were seen once. The sequenced sample was cord blood. Receptors were obtained from a newborn girl in good health.

This clonotype was detected a few times. V usage is TRBV10-3 and J usage is TRBJ2-6; D is uncertain. Deletions cut 0 bases from V and 0 bases from J, with 15 bases between. Germline V gene data show CDR1 as ENHRY and CDR2 as SYGVKD. CDR3 size: 19 residues. The chain's CDR3 is CAISESMGSPNSGANVLTF. The CDR3 region has the DNA TGTGCCATCAGTGAGTCGATGGGGTCCCCAAACTCTGGGGCCAACGTCCTGACTTTC.

This clonotype was detected only once. The chain employs TRBV12-3 or TRBV12-4 and TRBJ1-1; 11 bases line up with TRBD1. Trimming cost V 6 bases and J 10 bases; bases outside gene matches: 7. The CDR3 runs to 13 residues. The CDR3 nucleotides read TGTGCCAGCAGGGGGACAGGGGGTTGGTCAGCTTTCTTT. This codes for CASRGTGGWSAFF.

Comment on this clonotype: The junction shows a germline mismatch at one end, possibly a read error. The rearrangement uses TRBV12-3 or TRBV12-4 and TRBJ2-5; the match to TRBD2 covers 11 bases. The CDR3 covers 13 residues. The CDR3 nucleotides are TGTGCCGGCAGTTTGGGACTAGCGGTTGAGCAGTACTTC. It translates to CAGSLGLAVEQYF.

This clonotype was seen a few times. V gene TRBV12-3 or TRBV12-4 combines with J gene TRBJ2-5, with D possibly matching TRBD2 (5 bases). V lost 3 bases, J lost 1 base, and 15 bases lay in between. The CDR3 is 16 amino acids. The CDR3 DNA reads TGTGCCAGCAGTTTCCCCCGTGGAGGACCCCAAGAGACCCAGTACTTC. Amino acids: CASSFPRGGPQETQYF.

The chain links TRBV20-1 to TRBJ1-4; D is uncertain. Trimming removed 0 bases at V and 8 bases at J, with 13 bases between. This CDR3 has 14 amino acids. The germline CDR1 and CDR2 sequences are DFQATT and SNEGSKA (reference sequence). Here the CDR3 reads CSARDVQVSEKLFF. The CDR3 bases are TGCAGTGCTAGAGATGTTCAGGTGTCGGAAAAACTGTTTTTT.

The genes are TRBV2 and TRBJ2-1; 9 bases agree with TRBD2. The J call may be wrong; the DNA end is better matched by TRBJ2-7. CDR3 length: 14 residues. The germline CDR1 and CDR2 sequences are SNHLY and FYNNEI. This CDR3 reads CASRTSGPYNEQYF. The CDR3 nucleotides read TGTGCCAGCAGGACTAGCGGTCCCTACAATGAGCAGTACTTC.

The chain carries TRBV5-8 and TRBJ1-5, with D uncertain. With 4 bases removed from V and 3 bases from J, the gap between germline ends came to 14 bases. The CDR3 loop spans 15 amino acids. Germline loops: CDR1 SGHTS, CDR2 YDEGEE. CDR3 region: CASSPPAEYNQPQHF. CDR3 in DNA: TGTGCCAGCAGCCCGCCGGCAGAGTACAATCAGCCCCAGCATTTT.

V is TRBV6-1 and J is TRBJ1-2; tentative D call: TRBD1 (5 bases). Germline V gene lookup returns CDR1 MNHNS and CDR2 SASEGT. V was trimmed by 0 bases and J by 6 bases, leaving 14 bases between them. This CDR3 comprises 15 residues. The CDR3 sequence is CASSEAPSGDHGYTF. The CDR3 DNA follows: TGTGCCAGCAGTGAAGCCCCGAGTGGGGACCATGGCTACACCTTC.

V is TRBV10-3 and J is TRBJ2-1, with a weak D call TRBD1 (6 bases). Trimming stripped 2 bases from V and 2 bases from J, with 7 bases between. Germline CDR1 is ENHRY and CDR2 is SYGVKD. The CDR3 totals 14 residues. CDR3 in DNA: TGTGCCATCAGTGAGCGGACAGCCTACAATGAGCAGTTCTTC. It codes for CAISERTAYNEQFF.

J is TRBJ1-2 and V is TRBV6-1; D unresolved. Trimming removed 4 bases from V and 8 bases from J, with 17 bases in between. CDR1 and CDR2 (germline): MNHNS, SASEGT. The CDR3 is 14 residues long. The chain's CDR3 is CASSVAVPGEGYTF. Written as DNA, the CDR3 is TGTGCCAGCAGTGTAGCAGTCCCCGGAGAGGGCTACACCTTC.

Ten or more counts support this clonotype. The chain recombines TRBV25-1 with TRBJ1-2, with D possibly TRBD1 on 5 matching bases. Trimming stripped 8 bases from V and 0 bases from J, with 10 bases between. CDR1 MGHDK and CDR2 SYGVNS come from the germline V gene. The CDR3 has 13 amino acids. CDR3 nucleotide sequence: TGTGCCAGCTCGACAGCATCTAACTATGGCTACACCTTC. The encoded protein is CASSTASNYGYTF.

V is TRBV27 and J is TRBJ2-4; D possibly corresponds to TRBD1 (5 bases). Trimming shortened V by 3 bases and J by 6 bases, and 12 bases separated the two germline ends. The CDR3 has 14 amino acids. Per the germline V gene, CDR1 is MNHEY and CDR2 is SMNVEV (reference sequence). This CDR3 is CASSLKTARNIQYF. For the CDR3, the DNA is TGTGCCAGCAGTTTGAAGACAGCCCGAAACATTCAGTACTTC.

V gene TRBV7-9 combines with J gene TRBJ2-7, with 8 bases lining up with TRBD1. Germline V CDR1 and CDR2: SEHNR, FQNEAQ (reference sequence). J gave up 0 bases and V 6 bases, and 7 bases lay outside the gene matches. The CDR3 is made up of 15 amino acids. The CDR3 DNA sequence: TGTGCCAGCAGTTCACGGGACAGGTACTCCTACGAGCAGTACTTC. Its protein is CASSSRDRYSYEQYF.

Comments on this clonotype: This sequence may be a read error, since a much larger clone differs from it by one base. The J gene is TRBJ2-5, the V gene TRBV10-3, with TRBD2 matching over 7 bases. The J call may be mistaken, given a closer DNA end match to TRBJ2-1. Germline CDR1 and CDR2: ENHRY and SYGVKD. The CDR3 contains 13 residues. CDR3 coding DNA: TGTGCCATCAGTGAACAGCGGGACGAGACCCAGTTCTTC. This encodes CAISEQRDETQFF.

This clonotype has a handful of counts. The J gene is TRBJ2-5, the V gene TRBV29-1, with D tentatively TRBD2 (5 bases). This CDR3 has 12 residues. Trimming shortened V by 4 bases and J by 4 bases, and 10 bases separated the two germline ends. The germline CDR1 and CDR2 sequences are SQVTM and ANQGSEA. CDR3 in DNA: TGCAGCGTTGCGGGAAGGGCAGAGACCCAGTACTTC. Amino acid sequence: CSVAGRAETQYF.

This clonotype occurred many times. One junction end disagrees with the germline gene, perhaps due to a read error. The V and J genes are TRBV18 and TRBJ2-4; the D gene is possibly TRBD1 (6 bases). The CDR3 length is 14 residues. In germline, CDR1 is KGHSH, CDR2 LQKENI. CDR3 nucleotides: TGTGCCAGCTCTCCACAGGGAGCCAAAAACATTCAGTACTTC. It codes for CASSPQGAKNIQYF.

This rearrangement joins TRBV20-1 to TRBJ1-5; 9 nucleotides agree with TRBD1. The CDR3 runs 15 residues. V shed 6 bases, J shed 2 bases, and the junction held 8 bases outside the gene matches. Germline assignment: CDR1 DFQATT and CDR2 SNEGSKA (reference sequence). CDR3 residues: CSARVGDRGNQPQHF. The CDR3 coding sequence is TGCAGTGCCCGGGTAGGGGACAGGGGCAATCAGCCCCAGCATTTT.